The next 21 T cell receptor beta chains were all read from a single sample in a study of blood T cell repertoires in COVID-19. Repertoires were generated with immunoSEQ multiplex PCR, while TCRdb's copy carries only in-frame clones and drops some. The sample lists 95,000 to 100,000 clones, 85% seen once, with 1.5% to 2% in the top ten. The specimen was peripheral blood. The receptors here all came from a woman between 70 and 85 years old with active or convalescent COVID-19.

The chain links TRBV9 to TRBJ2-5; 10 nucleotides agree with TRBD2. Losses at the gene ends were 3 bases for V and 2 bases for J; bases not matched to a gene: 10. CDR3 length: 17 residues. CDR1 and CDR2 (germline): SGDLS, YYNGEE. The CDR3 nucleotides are TGTGCCAGCAGCGCTGGACTAGCGGAGAGGAGGCAAGAGACCCAGTACTTC. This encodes CASSAGLAERRQETQYF. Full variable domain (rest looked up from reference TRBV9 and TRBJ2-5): DSGVTQTPKHLITATGQRVTLRCSPRSGDLSVYWYQQSLDQGLQFLIQYYNGEERAKGNILERFSAQQFPDLHSELNLSSLELGDSALYFCASSAGLAERRQETQYFGPGTRLLVL.

CDR3: CASSPQSSGNTIYF. The CDR3 nucleotides read TGTGCCAGCAGCCCCCAGTCATCTGGAAACACCATATATTTT. V is TRBV7-8 and J is TRBJ1-3; the D is unclear. Germline V gene lookup returns CDR1 SGHVS and CDR2 FQNEAQ. Between the trimmed V and J ends, which lost 5 bases and 1 base, there was a span of 9 bases. The CDR3 contains 14 residues.

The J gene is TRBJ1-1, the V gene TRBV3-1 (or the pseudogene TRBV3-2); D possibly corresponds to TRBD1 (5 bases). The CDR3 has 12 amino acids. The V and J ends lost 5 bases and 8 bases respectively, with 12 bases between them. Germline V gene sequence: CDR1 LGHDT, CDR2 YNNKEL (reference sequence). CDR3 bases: TGTGCCAGCAGCAAAAGGGGCAGAGAAGCTTTCTTT. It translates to CASSKRGREAFF.

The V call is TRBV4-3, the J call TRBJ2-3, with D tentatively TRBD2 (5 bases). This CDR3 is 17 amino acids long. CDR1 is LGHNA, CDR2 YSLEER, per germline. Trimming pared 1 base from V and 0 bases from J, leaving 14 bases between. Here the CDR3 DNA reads TGCGCCAGCAGCCAAGCACTAGGGCGGTGGAGCACAGATACGCAGTATTTT. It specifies CASSQALGRWSTDTQYF.

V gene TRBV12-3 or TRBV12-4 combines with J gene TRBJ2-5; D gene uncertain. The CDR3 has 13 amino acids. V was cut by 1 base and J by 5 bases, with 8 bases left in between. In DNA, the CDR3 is TGTGCCAGCAGTTTAGGTAGTTCGGAGACCCAGTACTTC. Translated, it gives CASSLGSSETQYF.

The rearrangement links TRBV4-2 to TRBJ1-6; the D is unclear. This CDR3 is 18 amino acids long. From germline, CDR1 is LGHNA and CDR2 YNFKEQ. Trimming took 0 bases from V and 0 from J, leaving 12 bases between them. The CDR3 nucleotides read TGTGCCAGCAGCCAAGAGGTTGGAGCCAGCTCCTATAATTCACCCCTCCACTTT. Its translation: CASSQEVGASSYNSPLHF.

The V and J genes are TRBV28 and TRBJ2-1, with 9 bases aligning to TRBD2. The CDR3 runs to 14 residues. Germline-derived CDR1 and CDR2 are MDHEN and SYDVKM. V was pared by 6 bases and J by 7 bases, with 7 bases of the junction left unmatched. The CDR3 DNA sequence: TGTGCCAGCAGCCTTCTAGCGGGGAAAAATGAGCAGTTCTTC. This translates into CASSLLAGKNEQFF.

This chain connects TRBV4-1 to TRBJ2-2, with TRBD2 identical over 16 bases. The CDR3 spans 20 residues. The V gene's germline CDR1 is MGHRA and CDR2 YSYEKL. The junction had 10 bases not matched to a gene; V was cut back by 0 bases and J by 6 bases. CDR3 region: CASSQEGTSGGAIKSGELFF. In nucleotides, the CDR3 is TGCGCCAGCAGCCAAGAGGGGACTAGCGGGGGGGCTATTAAGTCCGGGGAGCTGTTTTTT.

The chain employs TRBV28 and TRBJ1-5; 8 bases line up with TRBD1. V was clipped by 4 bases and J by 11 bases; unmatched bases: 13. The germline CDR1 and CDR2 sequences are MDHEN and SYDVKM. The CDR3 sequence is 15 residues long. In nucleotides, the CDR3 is TGTGCCAGCAGTTCCCCGGACAGGGTGGGTCCAGCCCAGCATTTT. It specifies CASSSPDRVGPAQHF.

The CDR3 region is CATSDPGQGLGGYTF. CDR3 DNA sequence: TGTGCCACCAGTGACCCTGGACAGGGGTTGGGTGGCTACACCTTC. This chain links TRBV24-1 with TRBJ1-2, with 9 bases matching TRBD1. The CDR3 covers 15 residues. J was trimmed by 7 bases and V by 4 bases; bases with no gene match: 9. Germline V gene lookup returns CDR1 KGHDR and CDR2 SFDVKD.

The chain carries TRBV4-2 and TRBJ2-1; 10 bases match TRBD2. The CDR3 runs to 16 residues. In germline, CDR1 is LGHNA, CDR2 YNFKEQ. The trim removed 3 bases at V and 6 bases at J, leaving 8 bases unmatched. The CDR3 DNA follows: TGTGCCAGCAGCCAGGTCAGCGGGGGGGCTACCAATGAGCAGTTCTTC. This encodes CASSQVSGGATNEQFF.

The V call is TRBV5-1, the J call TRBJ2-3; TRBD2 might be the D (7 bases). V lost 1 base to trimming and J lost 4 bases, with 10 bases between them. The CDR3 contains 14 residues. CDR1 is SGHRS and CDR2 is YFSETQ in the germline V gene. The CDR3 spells CASSLTGGPDTQYF. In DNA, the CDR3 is TGCGCCAGCAGCTTGACGGGGGGCCCAGATACGCAGTATTTT.

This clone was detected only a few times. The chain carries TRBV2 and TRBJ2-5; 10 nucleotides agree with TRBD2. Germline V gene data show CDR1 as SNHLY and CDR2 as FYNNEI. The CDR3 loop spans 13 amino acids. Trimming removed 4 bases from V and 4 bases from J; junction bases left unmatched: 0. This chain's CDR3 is CASSGTSGETQYF. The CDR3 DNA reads TGTGCCAGCAGTGGGACTAGCGGAGAGACCCAGTACTTC. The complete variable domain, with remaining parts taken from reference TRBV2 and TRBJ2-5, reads EPEVTQTPSHQVTQMGQEVILRCVPISNHLYFYWYRQILGQKVEFLVSFYNNEISEKSEIFDDQFSVERPDGSNFTLKIRSTKLEDSAMYFCASSGTSGETQYFGPGTRLLVL.

The CDR3 protein is CASSLEQVNTEAFF. In DNA, the CDR3 is TGTGCCAGCAGCTTGGAACAGGTGAACACTGAAGCTTTCTTT. The chain couples TRBV5-4 to TRBJ1-1, with D tentatively TRBD1 (5 bases). The V gene lost 0 bases and the J gene lost 0 bases, with 6 bases spanning the gap. CDR3 length: 14 amino acids. The germline CDR1 and CDR2 sequences are SGHNT and YYREEE (reference sequence). The whole variable domain, filled in from reference TRBV5-4 and TRBJ1-1, reads ETGVTQSPTHLIKTRGQQVTLRCSSQSGHNTVSWYQQALGQGPQFIFQYYREEENGRGNFPPRFSGLQFPNYSSELNVNALELDDSALYLCASSLEQVNTEAFFGQGTRLTVV.

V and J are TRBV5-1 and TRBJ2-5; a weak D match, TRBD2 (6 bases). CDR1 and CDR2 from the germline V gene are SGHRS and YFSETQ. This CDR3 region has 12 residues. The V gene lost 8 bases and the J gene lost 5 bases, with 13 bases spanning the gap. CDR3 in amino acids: CASARGRETQYF. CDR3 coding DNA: TGCGCCAGTGCGCGGGGTAGGGAGACCCAGTACTTC.

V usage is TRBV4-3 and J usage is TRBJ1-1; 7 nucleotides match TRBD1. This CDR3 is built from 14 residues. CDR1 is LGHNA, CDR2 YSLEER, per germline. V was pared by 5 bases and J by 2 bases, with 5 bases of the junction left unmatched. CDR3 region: CASSVGQDNTEAFF. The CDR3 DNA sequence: TGCGCCAGCAGCGTTGGACAGGACAACACTGAAGCTTTCTTT.

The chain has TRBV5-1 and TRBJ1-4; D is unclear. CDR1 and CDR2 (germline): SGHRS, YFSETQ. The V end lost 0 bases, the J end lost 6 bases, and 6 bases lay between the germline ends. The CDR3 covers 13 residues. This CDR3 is CASSLASHEKLFF. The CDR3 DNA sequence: TGCGCCAGCAGCTTGGCTAGCCATGAAAAACTGTTTTTT. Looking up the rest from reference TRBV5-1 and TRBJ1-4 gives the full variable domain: KAGVTQTPRYLIKTRGQQVTLSCSPISGHRSVSWYQQTPGQGLQFLFEYFSETQRNKGNFPGRFSGRQFSNSRSEMNVSTLELGDSALYLCASSLASHEKLFFGSGTQLSVL.

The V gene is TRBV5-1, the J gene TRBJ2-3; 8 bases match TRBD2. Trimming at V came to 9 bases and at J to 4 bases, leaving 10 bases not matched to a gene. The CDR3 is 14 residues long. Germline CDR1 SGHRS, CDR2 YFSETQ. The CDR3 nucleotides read TGCGCCACAGCGGCCGGGGGGGCGTCAGATACGCAGTATTTT. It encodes CATAAGGASDTQYF.

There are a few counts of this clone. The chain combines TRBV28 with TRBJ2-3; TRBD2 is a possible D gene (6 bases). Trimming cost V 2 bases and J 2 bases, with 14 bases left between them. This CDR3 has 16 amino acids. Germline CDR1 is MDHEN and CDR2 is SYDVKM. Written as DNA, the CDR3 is TGTGCCAGCAGTTTAGGTAGCGGTCAGTACACAGATACGCAGTATTTT. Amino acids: CASSLGSGQYTDTQYF.

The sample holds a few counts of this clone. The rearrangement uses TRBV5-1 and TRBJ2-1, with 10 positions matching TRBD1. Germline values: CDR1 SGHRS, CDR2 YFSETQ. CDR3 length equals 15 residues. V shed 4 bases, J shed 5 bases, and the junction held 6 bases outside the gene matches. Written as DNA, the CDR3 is TGCGCCAGCAGCGCGGGACAGGGGAGTCACAATGAGCAGTTCTTC. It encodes CASSAGQGSHNEQFF.

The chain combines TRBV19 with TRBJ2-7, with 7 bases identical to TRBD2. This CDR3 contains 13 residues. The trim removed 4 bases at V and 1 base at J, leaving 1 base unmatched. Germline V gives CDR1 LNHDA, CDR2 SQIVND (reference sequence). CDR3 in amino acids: CASSRLASYEQYF. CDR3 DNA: TGTGCCAGTAGTAGACTAGCTTCCTACGAGCAGTACTTC.